This TCR beta chain is drawn from a study of cytomegalovirus exposure and HLA in healthy donors. Study information: Per a later analysis, the approximately 690 first-cohort and some 110 validation repertoires shared one platform.

Whole-study findings and limits: Most TCR sequences proved rare, with some public TCRs found in many donors. The authors enumerated 164 TCR beta chains as linked to cytomegalovirus. In vitro experiments confirmed that a few CMV-associated chains were specific for CMV antigens.

V was shortened by 4 bases and J by 2 bases, with 12 bases between the two germline ends. This CDR3 comprises 14 residues. CDR1 is SNHLY, CDR2 FYNNEI, per germline. Data came from immunoSEQ multiplex PCR; TCRdb stores just in-frame clones and leaves some out. Of about 240,000 clones listed, approximately 86% are singletons. Comment on this clone: Its antigen is undetermined.

The sequenced sample was PBMCs. The source is a woman in her twenties or thirties in good health and CMV-seropositive. The J gene is TRBJ2-7, the V gene TRBV2; D possibly corresponds to TRBD1 (5 bases). CDR3 in amino acids: CASSAQATTYEQYF. The CDR3 DNA reads TGTGCCAGCAGTGCACAGGCCACCACCTACGAGCAGTACTTC.